What follows is one T cell receptor (beta chain) and its context. The sample originates from a study of blood T cell repertoires in COVID-19. As for the study in general: From the United States, Italy and Spain came samples of acute and convalescent COVID-19. Sources were T cells, B-cell-depleted T cells, or PBMCs; the material itself was cDNA or gDNA.

Germline values: CDR1 MNHEY, CDR2 SVGEGT. CDR3 size: 21 residues. Unmatched junction bases numbered 15, after V lost 2 bases and J lost 2 bases. How the authors handled the data: Reference gene primer amplification in the assay estimated nucleated cell counts. Using immunoSEQ multiplex PCR, the repertoire was profiled, and TCRdb retains in-frame clones only, with some absent. Clone size and the V and J calls come from that table; the DNA yielded D and trimming. The sample records about 58,000 clones, about four fifths being singletons. Sequenced sample: peripheral blood. The sequence derives from a human donor in a cohort sampled during active COVID-19. The rearrangement uses TRBV6-2 or TRBV6-3 and TRBJ2-7, with 16 bases fitting TRBD2. In DNA form, the CDR3 reads TGTGCCAGCAGTTACGCCCGGGGACTAGCGGGAGGGCCAGCGTGGACCTACGAGCAGTACTTC. Translated: CASSYARGLAGGPAWTYEQYF.